The 30 T cell receptor beta chains below all came from one sample that was sequenced in a study of shared clonotypes between healthy human individuals (dated by TCRdb to about 2020). CD8 naive samples were obtained by positive selection for CCR7 among CD45RO-negative cells, yielding a CD45RA+CCR7+ population from which TemRA cells were excluded. The method was the immunoSEQ multiplex PCR assay. The clones in this table, taken by TCRdb from immuneACCESS, are in-frame only. Not every clone is retained; where verified, under half of the shortfall comes from an unresolved V gene, and the cause of the rest is unknown. Recorded for this sample are about 2 million clones; around 96% of them occurred a single time. The top ten hold 1% to 1.3% of the sample. The sample comprised naive CD8+ T cells sorted from blood. The cell subset or site label, as the study defines it: CD45RA+CCR7+. The receptors here all came from a man aged 18-30 years in good health.

This clone was detected only once. This chain joins TRBV4-2 and TRBJ1-1; D is unclear. V was trimmed by 0 bases and J by 5 bases, leaving 16 bases between them. Germline V lookup: CDR1 LGHNA, CDR2 YNFKEQ. This CDR3 contains 16 residues. In DNA form, the CDR3 reads TGTGCCAGCAGCCAAGATTCGGTGAACCCGGGGACTGAAGCTTTCTTT. Its translation: CASSQDSVNPGTEAFF.

Concerning this clone: The junction departs from germline at one end; a sequencing error may be responsible. V is TRBV2 and J is TRBJ1-2; 12 bases are a match to TRBD1. The germline CDR1 and CDR2 sequences are SNHLY and FYNNEI. The CDR3 covers 16 residues. The CDR3 loop is CARSGTGGAWAYGYTF. The CDR3 DNA follows: TGTGCCAGGAGTGGGACAGGGGGCGCCTGGGCATATGGCTACACCTTC.

This sequence joins TRBV10-3 and TRBJ2-7; 8 bases match TRBD1. The CDR3 contains 14 residues. Germline V gene data show CDR1 as ENHRY and CDR2 as SYGVKD. The ends lost 2 bases at V and 3 bases at J; junction bases unmatched: 3. The CDR3: CAISEDRGIYEQYF. Written as DNA, the CDR3 is TGTGCCATCAGTGAGGACAGGGGTATCTACGAGCAGTACTTC.

This clone was seen a single time. The rearrangement uses TRBV10-2 and TRBJ2-1; unclear D gene. The CDR3 runs to 14 residues. Germline V gives CDR1 WSHSY, CDR2 SAAADI. V was shortened by 3 bases and J by 0 bases, with 6 bases between the two germline ends. The CDR3 nucleotides are TGCGCCAGCAGTGAAATAGCCTCCTACAATGAGCAGTTCTTC. This codes for CASSEIASYNEQFF.

The chain employs TRBV7-8 and TRBJ2-1; weak D call: TRBD1 (6 bases). CDR3 size: 20 residues. CDR1 and CDR2 from the germline V gene are SGHVS and FQNEAQ. The V gene lost 2 bases and the J gene lost 0 bases, with 23 bases spanning the gap. The chain's CDR3 is CASSLRGRDIRVGSYNEQFF. The CDR3, as DNA: TGTGCCAGCAGCTTAAGGGGCCGGGACATTAGAGTTGGCTCCTACAATGAGCAGTTCTTC.

This clone is a singleton in its sample. The chain recombines TRBV23-1 with TRBJ1-3; D possibly corresponds to TRBD1 (6 bases). TRBV23-1 is assigned to the ORF class and has an uncertain function. The CDR3 totals 14 residues. With 1 base removed from V and 2 bases from J, the gap between germline ends came to 6 bases. The CDR3 reads CASSQWGPGNTIYF. CDR3 coding DNA: TGCGCCAGCAGTCAATGGGGGCCTGGAAACACCATATATTTT.

About this clone: The sample holds other DNA sequences that translate to the same CDR3. This chain joins TRBV5-6 and TRBJ1-1; D call uncertain. The CDR3 has 13 amino acids. Per the germline V gene, CDR1 is SGHDT and CDR2 is YYEEEE. V was trimmed by 4 bases and J by 0 bases, leaving 7 bases between them. The CDR3 DNA reads TGTGCCAGCAGCCCCGGGGTGAACACTGAAGCTTTCTTT. Translated: CASSPGVNTEAFF. Based on the CDR3 plus reference TRBV5-6 and TRBJ1-1, the full variable domain is DAGVTQSPTHLIKTRGQQVTLRCSPKSGHDTVSWYQQALGQGPQFIFQYYEEEERQRGNFPDRFSGHQFPNYSSELNVNALLLGDSALYLCASSPGVNTEAFFGQGTRLTVV.

This chain connects TRBV11-2 to TRBJ2-1; 9 nucleotides line up with TRBD2. The CDR3 has 15 residues. Looked up from germline, CDR1 is SGHAT and CDR2 is FQNNGV. V was clipped by 5 bases and J by 3 bases; unmatched bases: 5. The CDR3 region has the DNA TGTGCCAGCAGCCTCCCAGCGGGGGGCTACAATGAGCAGTTCTTC. This encodes CASSLPAGGYNEQFF.

The chain joins TRBV19 to TRBJ2-1; 10 bases match TRBD2. The trim removed 4 bases at V and 10 bases at J, leaving 4 bases unmatched. This CDR3 has 13 amino acids. In germline, CDR1 is LNHDA, CDR2 SQIVND (reference sequence). The chain's CDR3 is CASSTLSGGEQFF. DNA of the CDR3: TGTGCCAGTAGTACCCTTAGCGGGGGGGAGCAGTTCTTC.

V is TRBV28 and J is TRBJ2-2; D remains unclear. V was clipped by 3 bases and J by 7 bases, with 9 bases between them. Germline V gene lookup returns CDR1 MDHEN and CDR2 SYDVKM. The CDR3 totals 13 residues. The CDR3 DNA reads as TGTGCCAGCAGTTTTAGGGTTAGCGGGGAGCTGTTTTTT. Its translation: CASSFRVSGELFF.

Only one count was recorded for this clone. The V gene is TRBV7-9, the J gene TRBJ2-3; no definite D call. This CDR3 region has 14 residues. Trimming shortened V by 4 bases and J by 5 bases, and 13 bases separated the two germline ends. Germline V CDR1 and CDR2: SEHNR, FQNEAQ (reference sequence). The CDR3 DNA sequence: TGTGCCAGCAGCTCCCTTGATGTAAGAGATACGCAGTATTTT. Amino acid sequence: CASSSLDVRDTQYF.

The CDR3 DNA reads TGTGCCAGCAGCGGCGGGACTAGCGGGGTCCGGCAGTACTTC. The encoded protein is CASSGGTSGVRQYF. V is TRBV13 and J is TRBJ2-7; 13 bases agree with TRBD2. The CDR3 is 14 amino acids. Germline assignment: CDR1 PRHDT and CDR2 FYEKMQ (reference sequence). The junction had 7 bases not matched to a gene; V was cut back by 5 bases and J by 9 bases.

The chain has TRBV5-1 and TRBJ2-5; a possible D gene is TRBD2 (6 bases). CDR3 size: 15 residues. Germline V gene data show CDR1 as SGHRS and CDR2 as YFSETQ. V was cut by 0 bases and J by 2 bases, with 11 bases left in between. The CDR3 here is CASSLAGAGQETQYF. The CDR3 DNA follows: TGCGCCAGCAGCTTGGCCGGGGCGGGGCAAGAGACCCAGTACTTC. The complete variable domain, with remaining parts taken from reference TRBV5-1 and TRBJ2-5, reads KAGVTQTPRYLIKTRGQQVTLSCSPISGHRSVSWYQQTPGQGLQFLFEYFSETQRNKGNFPGRFSGRQFSNSRSEMNVSTLELGDSALYLCASSLAGAGQETQYFGPGTRLLVL.

This chain connects TRBV30 to TRBJ2-2; the D is unclear. Deletions cut 1 base from V and 7 bases from J, with 10 bases between. The CDR3 sequence is 13 residues long. Germline V gene data show CDR1 as GTSNPN and CDR2 as SVGIG (reference sequence). The CDR3, as DNA: TGTGCCTGGAGTGGCCTAGGCGGCGGGGAGCTGTTTTTT. The encoded protein is CAWSGLGGGELFF.

The chain recombines TRBV2 with TRBJ1-6, with 8 bases lining up with TRBD1. This CDR3 has 16 residues. Losses at the gene ends were 6 bases for V and 1 base for J; bases not matched to a gene: 5. The germline gives CDR1 SNHLY, CDR2 FYNNEI. The CDR3 reads CASRVRQGSYNSPLHF. The CDR3 nucleotides read TGTGCCAGCAGGGTCAGACAGGGGTCCTATAATTCACCCCTCCACTTT.

The CDR3 DNA reads as TGTGCCAGTAGTATAGTACTTGCCGGGGAGCTGTTTTTT. Protein sequence: CASSIVLAGELFF. The V gene is TRBV19, the J gene TRBJ2-2; D is unresolved. The CDR3 has 13 amino acids. Germline loops: CDR1 LNHDA, CDR2 SQIVND (reference sequence). Trimming removed 1 base from V and 6 bases from J, with 6 bases in between.

About this clone: Different DNA sequences within this sample yield the same CDR3. This chain joins TRBV7-9 and TRBJ2-7; D is possibly TRBD1 or TRBD2 (5 bases each). The germline V gene encodes CDR1 SEHNR and CDR2 FQNEAQ (reference sequence). With 8 bases removed from V and 0 bases from J, the gap between germline ends came to 8 bases. CDR3 length: 12 amino acids. The CDR3, as DNA: TGTGCCAGCGGGGGAGACTCCTACGAGCAGTACTTC. This translates into CASGGDSYEQYF.

The chain employs TRBV10-3 and TRBJ1-6; no clear D. This CDR3 has 13 residues. Germline V gene sequence: CDR1 ENHRY, CDR2 SYGVKD. V lost 4 bases and J lost 13, with 14 bases in between. The CDR3 nucleotides are TGTGCCATCAGTGGACTAGAAGAAGCCCCCCTCCACTTT. Translating it yields CAISGLEEAPLHF.

This chain connects TRBV6-6 to TRBJ2-2; no reliable D call. CDR1 is MNHNY, CDR2 SVGAGI, per germline (reference sequence). Trimming left V 5 bases short and J 5 bases short, with 12 bases between. The CDR3 spans 14 residues. In DNA, the CDR3 is TGTGCCAGCAGTCCCGCCGTGGCGACCGGGGAGCTGTTTTTT. Translation: CASSPAVATGELFF.

V is TRBV12-5 and J is TRBJ1-5; unclear D gene. Germline CDR1 LGHNT, CDR2 FRNRAP. The V and J ends lost 2 bases and 0 bases respectively, with 8 bases between them. The CDR3 sequence is 15 residues long. CDR3 nucleotide sequence: TGTGCTAGTGGTTTGTCGCGGTATAGCAATCAGCCCCAGCATTTT. This gives the protein CASGLSRYSNQPQHF.

A note on this clone: Germline is not matched at one junction end, which may reflect a read error. The sample has other DNA sequences that encode this CDR3 too. The J gene is TRBJ2-2, the V gene TRBV6-5, with TRBD1 identical over 8 bases. The germline gives CDR1 MNHEY, CDR2 SVGAGI. The CDR3 covers 16 residues. The CDR3 loop reads CASSWGQAENTGELFF. DNA for the CDR3: TGTGCCAGCAGTTGGGGACAGGCGGAAAACACCGGGGAGTTGTTTTTT.

The chain has TRBV7-6 and TRBJ2-3; the match to TRBD2 covers 7 bases. V lost 1 base and J lost 5; bases outside the gene matches: 6. CDR1 SGHVS and CDR2 FNYEAQ come from the germline V gene. The length of the CDR3 is 15 residues. The CDR3: CASSLVGLEVDTQYF. The DNA for the CDR3 is TGTGCCAGCAGCTTAGTTGGACTAGAGGTAGATACGCAGTATTTT. The full variable domain, completed using reference TRBV7-6 and TRBJ2-3, is GAGVSQSPRYKVTKRGQDVALRCDPISGHVSLYWYRQALGQGPEFLTYFNYEAQQDKSGLPNDRFSAERPEGSISTLTIQRTEQRDSAMYRCASSLVGLEVDTQYFGPGTRLTVL.

The V and J genes are TRBV7-8 and TRBJ1-5; 8 bases are shared with TRBD1. CDR1 is SGHVS, CDR2 FQNEAQ, per germline. The CDR3 runs to 15 residues. V lost 4 bases, J lost 4 bases, and 6 bases stayed unmatched. This chain's CDR3 is CASSSDRGPNQPQHF. Written as DNA, the CDR3 is TGTGCCAGCAGCTCTGACAGGGGCCCAAATCAGCCCCAGCATTTT. The entire variable domain, with the rest obtained from reference TRBV7-8 and TRBJ1-5, is as follows: GAGVSQSPRYKVAKRGQDVALRCDPISGHVSLFWYQQALGQGPEFLTYFQNEAQLDKSGLPSDRFFAERPEGSVSTLKIQRTQQEDSAVYLCASSSDRGPNQPQHFGDGTRLSIL.

The rearrangement links TRBV2 to TRBJ2-5; TRBD2 matches 8 bases. The germline gives CDR1 SNHLY, CDR2 FYNNEI. There are 15 residues in the CDR3. The V and J ends lost 3 bases and 2 bases, in that order; junction bases with no gene match: 5. The CDR3, as DNA: TGTGCCAGCAGTGAGGTACTAGCGGAACAAGAGACCCAGTACTTC. As protein: CASSEVLAEQETQYF.

The CDR3 bases are TGTGCCAGCAGGCTAGGGGGGAACACTGAAGCTTTCTTT. Translating gives CASRLGGNTEAFF. V is TRBV11-2 and J is TRBJ1-1, with a possible D match to TRBD1 (6 bases). The V and J ends lost 6 bases and 1 base respectively, with 9 bases between them. This CDR3 has 13 amino acids. Germline V gene sequence: CDR1 SGHAT, CDR2 FQNNGV.

The rearrangement uses TRBV5-1 and TRBJ1-2; D is perhaps TRBD1 (6 bases). Looked up from germline, CDR1 is SGHRS and CDR2 is YFSETQ. The length of the CDR3 is 12 residues. The V end lost 1 base, the J end lost 8 bases, and 9 bases lay between the germline ends. This CDR3 reads CASSLSGDGYTF. In DNA form, the CDR3 reads TGCGCCAGCAGCTTGTCAGGGGACGGCTACACCTTC.

The chain uses TRBV7-9 and TRBJ2-7; D call uncertain. V was pared by 4 bases and J by 2 bases, with 18 bases between. CDR3 length: 16 residues. CDR1 and CDR2 (germline): SEHNR, FQNEAQ (reference sequence). In nucleotides, the CDR3 is TGTGCCAGCAGCTCGGCACTTCCGGGCCTACCCTACGAGCAGTACTTC. Protein product: CASSSALPGLPYEQYF.

As concerns this clone: The same CDR3 arises from other DNA sequences in this sample as well. The chain joins TRBV30 to TRBJ2-2; D is ambiguous. V shed 3 bases and J shed 4 bases, with 3 bases lying between them. Per germline, CDR1 GTSNPN and CDR2 SVGIG (reference sequence). This CDR3 has 11 amino acids. CDR3 region: CAWRGTGELFF. As DNA, the CDR3 is TGTGCCTGGAGGGGCACCGGGGAGCTGTTTTTT.

This chain uses TRBV27 with TRBJ1-5, with TRBD1 identical over 7 bases. Germline V gene data show CDR1 as MNHEY and CDR2 as SMNVEV (reference sequence). V shed 5 bases, J shed 6 bases, and the junction held 13 bases outside the gene matches. There are 16 residues in the CDR3. CDR3 in DNA: TGTGCCAGCAGTCCTAGTACAGGGGAGGTCACTCAGCCCCAGCATTTT. This gives the protein CASSPSTGEVTQPQHF.

This chain uses TRBV27 with TRBJ2-5; 8 bases fit TRBD1. The CDR3 has 16 amino acids. CDR1 is MNHEY, CDR2 SMNVEV, per germline (reference sequence). V trimming: 4 bases; J trimming: 6 bases; junction bases outside the gene matches: 13. The CDR3 loop reads CASSSTPTGAGQTQYF. The CDR3 DNA follows: TGTGCCAGCAGTTCGACACCGACAGGGGCGGGGCAGACCCAGTACTTC.